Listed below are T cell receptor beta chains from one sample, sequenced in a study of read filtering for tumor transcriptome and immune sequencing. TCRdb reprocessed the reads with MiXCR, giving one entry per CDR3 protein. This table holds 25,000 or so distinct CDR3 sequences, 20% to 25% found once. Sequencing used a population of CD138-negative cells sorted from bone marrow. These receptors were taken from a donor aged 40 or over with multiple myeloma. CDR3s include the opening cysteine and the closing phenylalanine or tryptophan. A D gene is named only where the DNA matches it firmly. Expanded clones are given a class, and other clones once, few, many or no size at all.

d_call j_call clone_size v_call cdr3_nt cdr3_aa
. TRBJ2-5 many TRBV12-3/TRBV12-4 TGTGCCAGCAGTTCCCTCGGGACACTACAAGAGACCCAGTACTTC CASSSLGTLQETQYF
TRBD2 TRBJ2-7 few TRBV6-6 TGTGCCAGCAGAGGTAGCGGGAGAAAAGTTTACGAGCAGTACTTC CASRGSGRKVYEQYF
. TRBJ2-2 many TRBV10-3 TGTGCCATCACAGCAGTGACCGGGGAGCTGTTTTTT CAITAVTGELFF
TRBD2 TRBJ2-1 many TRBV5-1 TGCGCCAGCAGCCGCGGGACTAGCGATCGAAATGAGCAGTTCTTC CASSRGTSDRNEQFF
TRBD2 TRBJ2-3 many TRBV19 TGTGCCAGTGGAATAGCGGGAGCCGCGGATACGCAGTATTTT CASGIAGAADTQYF
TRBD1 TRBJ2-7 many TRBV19 TGTGCCAGTAGTCCGTGGGACAGCTCCTACGAGCAGTACTTC CASSPWDSSYEQYF
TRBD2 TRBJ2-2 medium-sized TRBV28 TGTGCCACCCTAGAGCGGGAGGCCGGGGAGCTGTTTTTT CATLEREAGELFF
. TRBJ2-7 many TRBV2 TGTGCCAGCAAGGAACAAGGCCCTTCTTACGAGCAGTACTTC CASKEQGPSYEQYF
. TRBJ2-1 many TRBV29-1 TGCAGCGCAACCCAGCGGGTGTGGAATGAGCAGTTCTTC CSATQRVWNEQFF
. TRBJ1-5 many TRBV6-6 TGTGCCAGCAGTCTACGGGACGGCGACCAAAGTCAGCCCCAGCATTTT CASSLRDGDQSQPQHF
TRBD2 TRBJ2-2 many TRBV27 TGTGCCAGCAGTACGGACAGGGCAGGGGGGACTAGCGGGGCGAACACCGGGGAGCTGTTTTTT CASSTDRAGGTSGANTGELFF
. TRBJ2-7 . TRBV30 TGTGCCTGTAGTGAACAGGGACACGAGCAGTACTTC CACSEQGHEQYF
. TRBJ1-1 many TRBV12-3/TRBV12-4 TGTGCCAGCAGTGTACGGCAGGGCCTTGAAGCTTTCTTT CASSVRQGLEAFF
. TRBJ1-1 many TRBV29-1 TGCAGCGTTGAAAGACAGCCAAGGTCTGAAGCTTTCTTT CSVERQPRSEAFF
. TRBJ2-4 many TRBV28 TGTGCCAGCAGTCCCACACTAAACATTCAGTACTTC CASSPTLNIQYF
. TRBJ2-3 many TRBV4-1 TGCGCCAGCAGCCAAGAGGGTCTTAACACAGATACGCAGTATTTT CASSQEGLNTDTQYF
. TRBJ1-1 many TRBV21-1 TGTGCCAGCAGCTCCCTGGAGAGGCGATCGGATATGAACACTGAAGCTCTCTTT CASSSLERRSDMNTEALF
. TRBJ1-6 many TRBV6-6 TGTGCCAGCAGCAACAGGGCAAATAATTCACCCCTCCACTTT CASSNRANNSPLHF
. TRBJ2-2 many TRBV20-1 TGCAGTGCTAGAATTGGGCCCGGGGAGCTGTTTTTT CSARIGPGELFF
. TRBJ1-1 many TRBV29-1 TGCAGCGTTGAATCAAGGGGGGGGAACACTGAAGCTTTCTTT CSVESRGGNTEAFF
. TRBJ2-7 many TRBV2 TGTGCCAGCTTACTCACGGGACGCTCCTACGAGCAGTACTTC CASLLTGRSYEQYF
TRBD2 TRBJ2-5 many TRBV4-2 TGTGCCAGCAGCCAAGCTAGCGGGGAAAGAACCCGGAGCGAGACCCAGTACTTC CASSQASGERTRSETQYF
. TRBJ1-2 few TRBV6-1 TGTGCCAGCAGTGAGGCAGGCAACTATGGCTACACCTTC CASSEAGNYGYTF
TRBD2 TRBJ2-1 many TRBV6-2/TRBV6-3 TGTGCCAGCAGTAAGAGCCGGACTAGCGGGAGTCGGGATTACAATGAGCAGTTCTTC CASSKSRTSGSRDYNEQFF
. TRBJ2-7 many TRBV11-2 TGTGCCAGCAGCCCCGACTTCTACGAGCAGTACTTC CASSPDFYEQYF
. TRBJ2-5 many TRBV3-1 TGTGCCAGCAGCCAAGATGGGTTGGAGACCCAGTACTTC CASSQDGLETQYF
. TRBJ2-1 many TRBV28 TGTGCCAGCAGTACCCACCTCGGCGTCCGATCCTACAATGAGCAGTTCTTC CASSTHLGVRSYNEQFF
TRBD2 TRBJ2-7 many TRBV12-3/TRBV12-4 TGTGCCAGCAGTTTACGGGGGGGGGGAGTCAAATCTTACGAGCAGTACTTC CASSLRGGGVKSYEQYF
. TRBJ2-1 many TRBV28 TGTGCCAGCAGTTCCGGCTCCTACAATGAGCAGTTCTTC CASSSGSYNEQFF
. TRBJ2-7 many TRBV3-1 TGTGCCAGCAGCCAGTTAACAGGGCTTGGCGAGCAGTACTTC CASSQLTGLGEQYF
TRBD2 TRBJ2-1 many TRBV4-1 TGCGCCAGCAGCCGACTAGCGGGGGACTACAATGAGCAGTTCTTC CASSRLAGDYNEQFF
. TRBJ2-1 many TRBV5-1 TGCGCCAGCAGCTTGGATGGATATGGCGGCGGAAATGAGCAGTTCTTC CASSLDGYGGGNEQFF
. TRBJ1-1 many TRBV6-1 TGTGCCAGCAGACTCCTCGCGTCGAACACTGAAGCTTTCTTT CASRLLASNTEAFF
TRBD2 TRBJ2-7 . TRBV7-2 TGTGCCAGCGGCTTAGCTAGCGGGCAAAACTACAAGCAGTACTTC CASGLASGQNYKQYF
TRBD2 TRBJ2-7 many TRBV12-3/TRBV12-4 TGTGCCAGCAGTCAAACTAGCGGGACTGAGCAGTACTTC CASSQTSGTEQYF
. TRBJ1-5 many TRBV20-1 TGCAGTGCTAGTGGGGGGGAGAATCAGCCCCAGCATTTT CSASGGENQPQHF
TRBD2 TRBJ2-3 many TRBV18 TGTGCCAGCTCACCGACTAGCGGGAGTACAGATACGCAGTATTTT CASSPTSGSTDTQYF
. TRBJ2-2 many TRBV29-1 TGCAGTGTGAGAAGTTTGAACACCGGGGAGCTGTTTTTT CSVRSLNTGELFF
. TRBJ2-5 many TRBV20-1 TGCAGTGCTAGCGGCGGGATCCAAGAGACCCAGTACTTC CSASGGIQETQYF
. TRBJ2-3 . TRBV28 TGTGCCAGCAGCCAAATTGGGGTCACCACAGATACGCAGTATTTT CASSQIGVTTDTQYF
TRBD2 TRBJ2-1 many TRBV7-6 TGTGCCAGCAGCTTAGCCGGGACTAGCGGGTCCAATGAGCAGTTCTTC CASSLAGTSGSNEQFF
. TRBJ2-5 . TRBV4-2 TGTGCCAGCAGCCAAGAAGCAGCCCTAGAGACCCAGTACTTC CASSQEAALETQYF
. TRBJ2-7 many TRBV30 TGTGCCGGCAACGAGGGGACCTACGAGCAGTACTTC CAGNEGTYEQYF
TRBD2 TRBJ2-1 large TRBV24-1 TGTGCCACCAGTGAGGGGCCTAGGACTAGCGGGAGGAGAGAGCAGTTCTTC CATSEGPRTSGRREQFF